Listed below are T cell receptor beta chains from one sample, sequenced in a study of CD4 T cell repertoires in COVID-19. Data came from immunoSEQ multiplex PCR; TCRdb stores just in-frame clones and leaves some out. The repertoire holds about 75,000 clones, with roughly 85% as singletons. The input for sequencing was CD4+ T cells from peripheral blood, taken after recovery from COVID-19. These receptors were obtained from a human donor who had COVID-19. The CDR3 runs from the conserved cysteine through the conserved F or W. D genes are given only for firm matches. Expanded clones are given a class, and other clones once, few, many or no size at all.

>TRBV21-1|.|TRBJ2-3|.
CASSNSGETDTQYF
TGTGCCAGCAGCAATTCGGGGGAGACAGATACGCAGTATTTT
>TRBV20-1|.|TRBJ1-1|.
CSASPGTPMNTEAFF
TGCAGTGCTAGTCCCGGGACCCCGATGAACACTGAAGCTTTCTTT
>TRBV7-3|TRBD1|TRBJ1-1|.
CASSEGAQANTEAFF
TGTGCCAGCAGCGAGGGGGCACAGGCGAACACTGAAGCTTTCTTT
>TRBV21-1|.|TRBJ1-5|.
CASSKGLRGTGDKPLSNQPQHF
TGTGCCAGCAGCAAAGGGTTGAGAGGGACAGGGGATAAACCCCTGAGCAATCAGCCCCAGCATTTT
>TRBV15|.|TRBJ1-2|.
CATSRALQGIEGYTF
TGTGCCACCAGCAGAGCTTTACAGGGAATTGAGGGCTACACCTTC
>TRBV30|TRBD1|TRBJ1-4|.
CAWTPGQGVFEKLFF
TGTGCCTGGACTCCGGGACAGGGGGTTTTTGAAAAACTGTTTTTT
>TRBV19|TRBD2|TRBJ2-5|.
CASSIVPGEGETQYF
TGTGCCAGTAGTATAGTCCCGGGGGAGGGGGAGACCCAGTACTTC
>TRBV2|TRBD1|TRBJ2-7|once
CASSDGTGWHEQYF
TGTGCCAGCAGCGACGGGACAGGGTGGCACGAGCAGTACTTC
>TRBV21-1|.|TRBJ2-1|.
CATPRGSYNEQFF
TGTGCCACACCACGGGGCTCCTACAATGAGCAGTTCTTC
>TRBV3-1/TRBV3-2|.|TRBJ2-3|.
CASSQGPSSDTQYF
TGTGCCAGCAGCCAGGGCCCTAGCTCAGATACGCAGTATTTT
>TRBV14|.|TRBJ2-7|.
CASRGGAYEQYF
TGTGCCAGCCGAGGGGGGGCCTACGAGCAGTACTTC
>TRBV10-3|TRBD2|TRBJ2-2|.
CAIRGDSGTSVTTGELFF
TGTGCCATCAGGGGGGACTCCGGGACTAGCGTAACCACCGGGGAGCTGTTTTTT
>TRBV27|.|TRBJ2-1|.
CASSSPGGYYNEQFF
TGTGCCAGCAGTTCCCCCGGGGGATATTACAATGAGCAGTTCTTC
>TRBV7-9|TRBD1|TRBJ1-1|few
CASSLTGTGGTEAFF
TGTGCCAGCAGCTTGACCGGGACAGGGGGCACTGAAGCTTTCTTT
>TRBV7-2|TRBD2|TRBJ2-4|.
CASLSGGAGNIQYF
TGTGCCAGCTTGAGCGGGGGGGCCGGGAACATTCAGTACTTC
>TRBV5-1|TRBD1|TRBJ1-3|many
CASSLVTGGSGNTIYF
TGCGCCAGCAGCTTGGTAACAGGGGGCTCTGGAAACACCATATATTTT
>TRBV11-2|.|TRBJ2-7|.
CASSLGGPYEQYF
TGTGCCAGCAGCTTAGGGGGCCCCTACGAGCAGTACTTC
>TRBV19|.|TRBJ2-6|.
CASSPGASGANVLTF
TGTGCCAGTAGTCCCGGGGCCTCTGGGGCCAACGTCCTGACTTTC
>TRBV5-5|TRBD2|TRBJ2-2|.
CASSPGLAGTGELFF
TGTGCCAGCAGCCCGGGACTAGCGGGGACCGGGGAGCTGTTTTTT
>TRBV14|.|TRBJ1-1|.
CASSQGRSTEAFF
TGTGCCAGCAGCCAGGGGCGATCCACTGAAGCTTTCTTT
>TRBV11-1|.|TRBJ2-3|few
CASSLVAGLVDTQYF
TGTGCCAGCAGCTTAGTGGCGGGGCTGGTAGATACGCAGTATTTT
>TRBV5-1|.|TRBJ2-1|.
CASSLMMSGEGEQFF
TGCGCCAGCAGCTTGATGATGTCTGGTGAGGGTGAGCAGTTCTTC
>TRBV28|.|TRBJ1-2|.
CASRPGTVFYTF
TGTGCCAGCAGACCCGGGACGGTTTTCTACACCTTC
>TRBV29-1|TRBD1|TRBJ1-3|.
CSAKDRAGNTIYF
TGCAGCGCCAAGGACAGGGCGGGAAACACCATATATTTT
>TRBV19|TRBD1|TRBJ1-4|.
CASSTRDSNEKLFF
TGTGCCAGTAGTACACGGGACAGTAATGAAAAACTGTTTTTT
>TRBV7-8|TRBD1|TRBJ1-6|.
CASGAGTGVSPLHF
TGTGCCAGTGGGGCCGGGACAGGGGTTTCACCCCTCCACTTT
>TRBV30|.|TRBJ2-7|.
CAWLPFRPGYEQYF
TGTGCCTGGCTCCCCTTTCGCCCGGGGTACGAGCAGTACTTC
>TRBV4-1|.|TRBJ1-3|few
CASSQDMKGVGNTIYF
TGCGCCAGCAGCCAAGATATGAAAGGGGTGGGAAACACCATATATTTT
>TRBV29-1|TRBD1|TRBJ2-5|once
CSVAGTVQETQYF
TGCAGCGTTGCCGGGACAGTTCAAGAGACCCAGTACTTC
>TRBV2|TRBD2|TRBJ2-1|once
CASKTGGYNEQFF
TGTGCCAGCAAGACGGGAGGCTACAATGAGCAGTTCTTC
>TRBV30|.|TRBJ1-1|few
CAWSARGKEAFF
TGTGCCTGGAGTGCCCGGGGGAAAGAAGCTTTCTTT
>TRBV19|.|TRBJ2-3|.
CASRKVDSTDTQYF
TGTGCCAGTAGGAAGGTAGACAGCACAGATACGCAGTATTTT
>TRBV4-1|.|TRBJ2-2|.
CASSQGLTGRELFF
TGCGCCAGCAGCCAAGGCTTGACGGGGAGGGAGCTGTTTTTT
>TRBV12-5|.|TRBJ2-2|.
CASGLDQAGELFF
TGTGCTAGTGGTTTGGACCAAGCCGGGGAGCTGTTTTTT
>TRBV5-1|TRBD2|TRBJ2-3|.
CASSLGGGSIDTQYF
TGCGCCAGCAGCTTGGGTGGCGGGAGTATCGATACGCAGTATTTT
>TRBV19|.|TRBJ1-4|.
CASSPFATNEKLFF
TGTGCCAGCTCCCCCTTTGCAACTAATGAAAAACTGTTTTTT
>TRBV6-5|.|TRBJ1-3|once
CASRGLGSGNTIYF
TGTGCCAGCAGGGGTTTGGGGTCTGGAAACACCATATATTTT
>TRBV28|.|TRBJ2-7|.
CASSLGRQSHEQYF
TGTGCCAGCAGTTTAGGGAGACAGTCCCACGAGCAGTACTTC
>TRBV10-3|TRBD1|TRBJ1-6|.
CAISPGQGDLSPLHF
TGTGCCATCAGTCCGGGACAGGGTGATTTGTCACCCCTCCACTTT
>TRBV12-3/TRBV12-4|.|TRBJ2-2|.
CASVSGTGELFF
TGTGCCAGCGTCTCGGGCACCGGGGAGCTGTTTTTT
>TRBV14|TRBD2|TRBJ2-7|.
CASSLAGAWSYEQYF
TGTGCCAGCAGCCTGGCGGGAGCGTGGTCCTACGAGCAGTACTTC
>TRBV9|.|TRBJ1-1|.
CASSVGGGERSF
TGTGCCAGCAGCGTCGGGGGAGGGGAACGTTCCTTT
>TRBV7-8|TRBD1|TRBJ1-1|.
CASSSYRGTEAFF
TGTGCCAGCAGCTCGTACAGGGGCACTGAAGCTTTCTTT
>TRBV19|.|TRBJ1-1|.
CASSISGMSTEAFF
TGTGCCAGTAGTATTTCCGGTATGAGCACTGAAGCTTTCTTT
>TRBV11-1|.|TRBJ1-1|.
CASSSPGGNTEAFF
TGTGCCAGCAGCTCCCCGGGAGGTAACACTGAAGCTTTCTTT